This is a list of T cell receptor beta chains from one sample in a study of response to subunit inactivated influenza vaccine. In TCRdb, the RT-PCR reads were re-called with MiXCR into one record per CDR3 protein. The sample has 630,000 or so distinct CDR3 sequences, approximately 15% seen once; the top ten hold 11%. The source material was PBMCs from blood, sampled roughly 12 days after vaccination. The receptor set was obtained from a man aged 45-65 years who received an inactivated influenza vaccine. Both conserved end residues are part of each CDR3. D genes are given only for firm matches. Clone size is shown for a subset of rows, as once, few, many or a class of expanded clone.

abundance	d_gene	v_gene	j_gene	CDR3aa	CDR3nt
few	.	TRBV4-3	TRBJ2-4	CASSQDLGGKNIQYF	TGCGCCAGCAGCCAAGATCTCGGTGGCAAAAACATTCAGTACTTC
many	TRBD1	TRBV12-3/TRBV12-4	TRBJ1-2	CASSLGGGGYYGYTF	TGTGCCAGCAGTTTAGGAGGGGGCGGTTACTATGGCTACACCTTC
.	TRBD2	TRBV4-1	TRBJ2-3	CASSQDPRTSGSSNTQYF	TGCGCCAGCAGCCAAGACCCAAGGACTAGCGGGAGTTCAAATACGCAGTATTTT
.	TRBD1	TRBV4-1	TRBJ2-7	CASSPILTGGKYEQYF	TGCGCCAGCAGCCCGATCCTCACAGGGGGCAAGTACGAGCAGTACTTC
few	.	TRBV10-3	TRBJ2-1	CAITTEGSSYNEQFF	TGTGCCATCACCACGGAGGGCAGCTCCTACAATGAGCAGTTCTTC
.	.	TRBV6-5	TRBJ1-6	CASSYAGVNSPLHF	TGTGCCAGCAGTTACGCAGGGGTGAATTCACCCCTCCACTTT
.	.	TRBV2	TRBJ2-5	CASSETEETQYF	TGTGCCAGCAGTGAGACTGAAGAGACCCAGTACTTC
.	TRBD1	TRBV5-1	TRBJ2-3	CASSSLQGAPDTQYF	TGCGCCAGCAGCTCGTTACAGGGGGCCCCAGATACGCAGTATTTT
.	.	TRBV30	TRBJ2-2	CAWSPIRTFTTNTGELFF	TGTGCCTGGAGTCCAATCAGGACGTTCACAACGAACACCGGGGAGCTGTTTTTT
.	TRBD2	TRBV7-8	TRBJ2-4	CASSPVGGTKNIQYF	TGTGCCAGCAGCCCAGTGGGAGGGACCAAAAACATTCAGTACTTC
.	.	TRBV29-1	TRBJ2-5	CGVEEKGGTQYF	TGCGGCGTTGAAGAAAAAGGGGGGACCCAGTACTTC
few	TRBD1	TRBV10-3	TRBJ1-2	CAISATGVPNYGYTF	TGTGCCATCAGTGCAACAGGGGTCCCTAACTATGGCTACACCTTC
many	.	TRBV6-5	TRBJ1-1	CASSSQMGAFF	TGTGCCAGCAGTTCCCAAATGGGAGCTTTCTTT
many	.	TRBV5-1	TRBJ2-3	CASSGGPSTDTQYF	TGCGCCAGCAGTGGGGGACCGAGCACAGATACGCAGTATTTT
.	.	TRBV6-5	TRBJ1-3	CASSYSWDVSGNTIYF	TGTGCCAGCAGTTACTCATGGGACGTCTCTGGAAACACCATATATTTT
few	.	TRBV24-1	TRBJ2-1	CATSGSSDGYNEQFF	TGTGCCACCAGTGGGTCTAGCGACGGTTACAATGAGCAGTTCTTC
few	.	TRBV10-3	TRBJ1-5	CAISESGGVGAQPQHF	TGTGCCATCAGTGAGTCGGGGGGGGTAGGGGCGCAGCCCCAGCATTTT
few	.	TRBV20-1	TRBJ2-2	CSARQAMSGELFF	TGCAGTGCTAGACAGGCAATGTCCGGGGAGCTGTTTTTT
.	TRBD1	TRBV5-1	TRBJ2-2	CASSWDGTGGTGELFF	TGCGCCAGCAGCTGGGATGGGACAGGTGGCACCGGGGAGCTGTTTTTT
few	TRBD1	TRBV6-2/TRBV6-3	TRBJ2-3	CASRQGATQYF	TGTGCCAGCAGGCAGGGGGCTACGCAGTATTTT
few	.	TRBV7-9	TRBJ2-7	CASSWDGGASYEQYF	TGTGCCAGCAGCTGGGATGGCGGAGCCTCCTACGAGCAGTACTTC
.	TRBD1	TRBV20-1	TRBJ2-6	CSATRPDRHPNSGANVLTF	TGCAGTGCTACTCGACCGGACAGGCACCCGAACTCTGGGGCCAACGTCCTGACTTTC
few	.	TRBV12-3/TRBV12-4	TRBJ2-7	CASSFRSTPYEQYF	TGTGCCAGCAGTTTCAGGAGTACACCCTACGAGCAGTACTTC
.	TRBD1	TRBV6-6	TRBJ1-1	CASTQGDTEAFF	TGTGCCAGCACACAGGGGGACACTGAAGCTTTCTTT
few	TRBD1	TRBV10-3	TRBJ2-2	CASTSGQAFGELFF	TGTGCCAGTACCTCGGGACAGGCCTTCGGGGAGCTGTTTTTT
few	.	TRBV15	TRBJ1-6	CATSRDREANSPLHF	TGTGCCACCAGCAGAGACAGAGAAGCTAATTCACCCCTCCACTTT
.	.	TRBV7-2	TRBJ2-7	CASSRMGASEQYF	TGTGCCAGCTCCCGAATGGGAGCGTCGGAGCAGTACTTC
.	.	TRBV7-2	TRBJ2-5	CASSLVRGFQETQYF	TGTGCCAGCAGCCTCGTACGGGGGTTCCAAGAGACCCAGTACTTC
few	TRBD2	TRBV20-1	TRBJ2-2	CSARVGLYTGELFF	TGCAGTGCTAGAGTGGGACTATACACCGGGGAGCTGTTTTTT
.	.	TRBV5-1	TRBJ2-7	CASSLGSDEQYF	TGCGCCAGCAGCTTGGGCAGTGACGAGCAGTACTTC
many	.	TRBV20-1	TRBJ2-1	CSARVGTYNEQFF	TGCAGTGCTAGAGTCGGCACTTACAATGAGCAGTTCTTC
.	TRBD2	TRBV5-1	TRBJ2-1	CASVSGGGDEQFF	TGCGCCAGCGTGAGCGGGGGAGGGGATGAGCAGTTCTTC
many	.	TRBV25-1	TRBJ1-2	CASSEPGYGYTF	TGTGCCAGCAGTGAACCGGGGTACGGCTACACCTTC
few	TRBD2	TRBV4-1	TRBJ2-1	CASSQTPGTNEQFF	TGCGCCAGCAGCCAAACTCCCGGGACTAACGAGCAGTTCTTC
.	TRBD2	TRBV6-2/TRBV6-3	TRBJ2-1	CASSYSGTSGGSLGEQFF	TGTGCCAGCAGTTATTCCGGGACTAGCGGGGGAAGTTTGGGTGAGCAGTTCTTC
.	.	TRBV9	TRBJ2-1	CASSVKVGSSYNEQFF	TGTGCCAGCAGCGTCAAAGTCGGGAGTTCCTACAATGAGCAGTTCTTC
.	TRBD2	TRBV4-2	TRBJ2-1	CASSQGEGSGSYNEQFF	TGTGCCAGCAGCCAAGGGGAGGGATCCGGGTCCTACAATGAGCAGTTCTTC
many	TRBD1	TRBV10-3	TRBJ1-5	CASSGTGTSQPQHF	TGTGCCAGCTCCGGGACAGGGACTTCGCAGCCCCAGCATTTT
few	.	TRBV28	TRBJ2-7	CASSLGTGPEQYF	TGTGCCAGCAGTTTAGGTACAGGTCCCGAGCAGTACTTC
few	.	TRBV12-3/TRBV12-4	TRBJ2-3	CASSSLASGSTDTQYF	TGTGCCAGCAGTTCCCTAGCAAGTGGCTCCACAGATACGCAGTATTTT
few	.	TRBV10-3	TRBJ1-2	CAISEKQGIDGYTF	TGTGCCATCAGTGAAAAACAGGGAATAGATGGCTACACCTTC
few	TRBD1	TRBV28	TRBJ1-5	CASSLRQGLPSNQPQHF	TGTGCCAGCAGTTTACGACAGGGGCTGCCTAGCAATCAGCCCCAGCATTTT
few	TRBD1	TRBV20-1	TRBJ2-3	CSAIRDRGVDTQYF	TGCAGTGCCATCCGGGACAGGGGTGTTGATACGCAGTATTTT
many	.	TRBV12-3/TRBV12-4	TRBJ2-7	CASSLNWGEQYF	TGTGCCAGCAGTTTAAACTGGGGCGAGCAGTACTTC
few	.	TRBV7-2	TRBJ1-1	CASGRQVNTEAFF	TGTGCCAGCGGACGGCAGGTCAACACTGAAGCTTTCTTT
.	.	TRBV5-1	TRBJ2-6	CASSIQGSGANVLTF	TGCGCCAGCAGCATACAGGGTTCAGGGGCCAACGTCCTGACTTTC
few	TRBD1	TRBV5-6	TRBJ2-7	CASSLETGGLKEQYF	TGTGCCAGCAGCTTGGAGACAGGGGGTTTGAAAGAGCAGTACTTC
.	TRBD1	TRBV12-3/TRBV12-4	TRBJ2-7	CASRPGWGQGPYEQYF	TGTGCCAGCAGGCCCGGGTGGGGACAGGGACCCTACGAGCAGTACTTC
few	TRBD2	TRBV6-2/TRBV6-3	TRBJ2-5	CASSYSPSGMYQETQYF	TGTGCCAGCAGTTACTCCCCTAGCGGGATGTATCAAGAGACCCAGTACTTC